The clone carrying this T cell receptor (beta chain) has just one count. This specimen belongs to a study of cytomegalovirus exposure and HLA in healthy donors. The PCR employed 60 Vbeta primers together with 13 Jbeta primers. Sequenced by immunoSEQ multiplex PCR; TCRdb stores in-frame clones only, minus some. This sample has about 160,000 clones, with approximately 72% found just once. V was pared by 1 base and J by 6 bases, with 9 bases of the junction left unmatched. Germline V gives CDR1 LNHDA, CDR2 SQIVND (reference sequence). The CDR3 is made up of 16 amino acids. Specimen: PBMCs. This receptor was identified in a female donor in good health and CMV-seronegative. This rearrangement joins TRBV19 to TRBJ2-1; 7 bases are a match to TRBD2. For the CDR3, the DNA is TGTGCCAGTAGTATAGTTGGGGGGGTGCAAGTCAATGAGCAGTTCTTC. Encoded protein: CASSIVGGVQVNEQFF.